This paragraph reports one T cell receptor beta chain. CDR1 is SGHTA, CDR2 FQGNSA, per germline. This CDR3 comprises 14 residues. V trimming: 6 bases; J trimming: 2 bases; junction bases outside the gene matches: 2. These data belong to a study of control samples from healthy donors and cancer patients. Sequencing was performed with immunoSEQ multiplex PCR; in TCRdb, only in-frame clones are kept and a portion is missing. The sample includes 170,000 or so clones, roughly 94% seen only once; the top ten take roughly 1.3%. This rearrangement joins TRBV7-2 to TRBJ2-2; 8 nucleotides line up with TRBD1. The source is a woman between 18 and 29 years old in good health. Specimen: blood. The CDR3 nucleotides are TGTGCCAGCAGAGCAGGGGGCAACACCGGGGAGCTGTTTTTT. Protein product: CASRAGGNTGELFF. The whole variable domain, filled in from reference TRBV7-2 and TRBJ2-2, reads GAGVSQSPSNKVTEKGKDVELRCDPISGHTALYWYRQSLGQGLEFLIYFQGNSAPDKSGLPSDRFSAERTGGSVSTLTIQRTQQEDSAVYLCASRAGGNTGELFFGEGSRLTVL.